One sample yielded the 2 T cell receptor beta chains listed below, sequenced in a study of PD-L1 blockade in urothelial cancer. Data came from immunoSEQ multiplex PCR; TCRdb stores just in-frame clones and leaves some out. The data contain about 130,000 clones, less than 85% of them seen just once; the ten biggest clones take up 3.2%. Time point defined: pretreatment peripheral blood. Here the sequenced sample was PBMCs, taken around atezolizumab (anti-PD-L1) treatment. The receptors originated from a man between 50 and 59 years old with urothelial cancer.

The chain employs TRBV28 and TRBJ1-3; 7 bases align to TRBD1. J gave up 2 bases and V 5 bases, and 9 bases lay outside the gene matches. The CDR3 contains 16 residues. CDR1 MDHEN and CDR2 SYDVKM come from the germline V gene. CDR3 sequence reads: CASSAAGQSTGNTIYF. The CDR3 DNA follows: TGTGCCAGCAGTGCCGCGGGACAGTCCACTGGAAACACCATATATTTT.

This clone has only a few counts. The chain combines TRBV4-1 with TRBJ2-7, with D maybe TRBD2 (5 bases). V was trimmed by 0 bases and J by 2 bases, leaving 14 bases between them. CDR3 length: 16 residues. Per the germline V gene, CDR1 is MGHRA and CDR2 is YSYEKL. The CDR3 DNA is TGCGCCAGCAGCCAAGATAGGAGCGGTGTGACCTACGAGCAGTACTTC. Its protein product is CASSQDRSGVTYEQYF.